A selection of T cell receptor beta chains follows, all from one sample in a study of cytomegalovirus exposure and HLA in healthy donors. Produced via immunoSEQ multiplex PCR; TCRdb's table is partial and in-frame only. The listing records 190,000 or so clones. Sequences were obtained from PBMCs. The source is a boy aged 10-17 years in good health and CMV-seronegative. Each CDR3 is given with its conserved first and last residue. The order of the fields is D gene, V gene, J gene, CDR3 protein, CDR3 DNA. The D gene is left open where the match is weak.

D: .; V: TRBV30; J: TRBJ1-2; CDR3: CAWSVTSHGYTF; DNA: TGTGCCTGGAGTGTAACAAGTCATGGCTACACCTTC
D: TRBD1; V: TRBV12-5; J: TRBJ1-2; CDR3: CASGLVSEQGEGYTF; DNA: TGTGCTAGTGGTTTGGTATCCGAACAGGGGGAAGGCTACACCTTC
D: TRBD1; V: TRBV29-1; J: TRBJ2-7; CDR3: CSVEVRDRSNSYEQYF; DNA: TGCAGCGTTGAAGTCCGGGACAGAAGTAACTCCTACGAGCAGTACTTC
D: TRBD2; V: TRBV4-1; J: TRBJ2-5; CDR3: CASSQEERGGLKTQYF; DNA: TGCGCCAGCAGCCAAGAGGAGCGGGGGGGATTAAAGACCCAGTACTTC
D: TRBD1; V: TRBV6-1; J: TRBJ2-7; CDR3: CASSTRDRSLEQYF; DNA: TGTGCCAGCAGTACCCGGGACAGGAGCCTCGAGCAGTACTTC
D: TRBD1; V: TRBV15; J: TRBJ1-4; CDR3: CATSKPDRVRATNEKLFF; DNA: TGTGCCACCAGCAAACCTGACAGGGTGCGGGCGACTAATGAAAAACTGTTTTTT
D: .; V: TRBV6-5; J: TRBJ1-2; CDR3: CASKSGTNYGYTF; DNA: TGTGCCAGCAAAAGCGGGACAAACTATGGCTACACCTTC
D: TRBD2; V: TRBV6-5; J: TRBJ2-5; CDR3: CASRGGGGQETQYF; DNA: TGTGCCAGCAGGGGCGGGGGGGGCCAAGAGACCCAGTACTTC
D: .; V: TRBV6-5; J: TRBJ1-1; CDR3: CASSYSTFTSQAFF; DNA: TGTGCCAGCAGTTACTCGACATTTACCAGTCAAGCTTTCTTT
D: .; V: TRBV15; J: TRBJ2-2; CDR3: CATQNTGELFF; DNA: TGTGCCACCCAAAACACCGGGGAGCTGTTTTTT
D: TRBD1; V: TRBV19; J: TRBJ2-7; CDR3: CASKLQGPAYEQYF; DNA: TGTGCCAGTAAACTACAGGGGCCGGCCTACGAGCAGTACTTC
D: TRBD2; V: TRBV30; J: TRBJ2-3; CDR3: CAWSVPAGAQTPTLTDTQYF; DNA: TGTGCCTGGAGTGTACCAGCGGGGGCTCAGACACCAACTCTCACAGATACGCAGTATTTT
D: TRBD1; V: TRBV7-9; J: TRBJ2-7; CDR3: CASSYGTDEQYF; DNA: TGTGCCAGCAGCTACGGGACAGACGAGCAGTACTTC
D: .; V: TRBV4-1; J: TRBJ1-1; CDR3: CASSQVGEEEAFF; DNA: TGCGCCAGCAGCCAAGTAGGAGAGGAGGAAGCTTTCTTT
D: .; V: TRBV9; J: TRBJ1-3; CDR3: CASSVYDSDSGNTIYF; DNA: TGTGCCAGCAGCGTCTACGACAGCGACTCTGGAAACACCATATATTTT
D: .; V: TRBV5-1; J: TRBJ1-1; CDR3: CASSSQGAETEAFF; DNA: TGCGCCAGCAGCTCACAGGGTGCGGAGACTGAAGCTTTCTTT
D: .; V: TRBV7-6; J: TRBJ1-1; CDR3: CASSYRDKKTGWSAAEAFF; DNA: TGTGCCAGCAGCTACCGGGACAAGAAAACCGGGTGGTCGGCGGCTGAAGCTTTCTTT
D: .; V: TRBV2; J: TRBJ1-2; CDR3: CASSEGRVTGYTF; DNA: TGTGCCAGCAGTGAAGGCAGGGTAACTGGCTACACCTTC
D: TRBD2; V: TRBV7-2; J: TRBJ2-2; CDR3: CASSTQRGGGTGELFF; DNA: TGTGCCAGCAGCACTCAGCGGGGGGGCGGCACCGGGGAGCTGTTTTTT
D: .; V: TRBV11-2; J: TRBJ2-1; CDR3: CASTENKRNEQFF; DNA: TGTGCCAGCACCGAAAATAAGCGGAATGAGCAGTTCTTC
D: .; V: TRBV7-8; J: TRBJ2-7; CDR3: CASSFSQAREQYF; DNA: TGTGCCAGCAGCTTTTCACAGGCTCGCGAGCAGTACTTC
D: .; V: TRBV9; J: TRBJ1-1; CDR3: CASSEGPREVNTEAFF; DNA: TGTGCCAGCAGCGAGGGACCCAGGGAGGTAAACACTGAAGCTTTCTTT
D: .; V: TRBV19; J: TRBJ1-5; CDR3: CASSIARGQPQHF; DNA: TGTGCCAGTAGTATCGCGCGCGGGCAGCCCCAGCATTTT
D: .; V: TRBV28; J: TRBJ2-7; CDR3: CASSFPYQTASYEQYF; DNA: TGTGCCAGCAGTTTCCCCTATCAGACAGCCTCCTACGAGCAGTACTTC
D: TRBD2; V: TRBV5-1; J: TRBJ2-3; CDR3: CASSLPTTSEADTQYF; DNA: TGCGCCAGCAGCCTACCCACCACTAGCGAGGCAGATACGCAGTATTTT
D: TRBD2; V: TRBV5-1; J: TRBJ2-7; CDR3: CASSLEGTSSYEQYF; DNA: TGCGCCAGCAGCTTAGAAGGGACTAGCTCCTACGAGCAGTACTTC